The T cell receptor (beta chain) described here comes from a study of blood T cell repertoires in COVID-19. The CDR3 spans 14 residues. Germline V CDR1 and CDR2: SNHLY, FYNNEI. Deletions cut 11 bases from V and 0 bases from J, with 14 bases between. Original processing notes: Reference gene primer amplification yielded estimated nucleated cell counts. Only in-frame clones appear in the TCRdb table, and some are missing; sequencing was by immunoSEQ multiplex PCR. V, J and clone size are those of that table, while D and trimming were read from the DNA. The sample records 75,000 to 95,000 clones, around three quarters being singletons. This clone was seen a handful of times.

The source of this sequence is a woman aged 55-69 years in a cohort sampled during active or convalescent COVID-19. Sequencing used peripheral blood. The chain combines TRBV2 with TRBJ2-1; TRBD2 might be the D (6 bases). The CDR3 reads CAGYGGNSYNEQFF. The CDR3 DNA sequence: TGTGCCGGGTACGGGGGAAACTCCTACAATGAGCAGTTCTTC.